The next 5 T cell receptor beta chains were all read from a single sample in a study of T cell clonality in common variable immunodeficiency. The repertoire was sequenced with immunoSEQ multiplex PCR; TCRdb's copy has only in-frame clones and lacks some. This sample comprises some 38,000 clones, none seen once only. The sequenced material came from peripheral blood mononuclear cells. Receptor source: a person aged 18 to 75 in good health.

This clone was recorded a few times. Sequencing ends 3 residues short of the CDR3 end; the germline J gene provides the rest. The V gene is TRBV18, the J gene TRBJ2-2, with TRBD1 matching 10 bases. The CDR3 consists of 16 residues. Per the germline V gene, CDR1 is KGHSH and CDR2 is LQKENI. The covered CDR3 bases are TGTGCCAGCTCACCCCCGGGGGACAGGGGCAATTCACCG. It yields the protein CASSPPGDRGNSP. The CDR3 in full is CASSPPGDRGNSPLFF.

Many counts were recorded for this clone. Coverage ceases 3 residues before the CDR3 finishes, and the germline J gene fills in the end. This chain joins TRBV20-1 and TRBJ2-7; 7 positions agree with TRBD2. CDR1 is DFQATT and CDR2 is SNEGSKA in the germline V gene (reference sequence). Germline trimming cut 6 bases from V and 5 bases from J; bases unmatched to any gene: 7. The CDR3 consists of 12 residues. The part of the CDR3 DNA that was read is TGCAGTGCAGTGGGGGACTACGACGAG. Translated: CSAVGDYDE. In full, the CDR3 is CSAVGDYDEQYF.

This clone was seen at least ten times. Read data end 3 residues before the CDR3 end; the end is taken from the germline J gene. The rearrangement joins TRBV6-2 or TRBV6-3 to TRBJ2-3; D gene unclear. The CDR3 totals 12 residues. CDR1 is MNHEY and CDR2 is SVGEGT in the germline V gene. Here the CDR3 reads CASSFAVGTQYF. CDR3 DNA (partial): TGTGCCAGCAGTTTCGCGGTAGGCACG.

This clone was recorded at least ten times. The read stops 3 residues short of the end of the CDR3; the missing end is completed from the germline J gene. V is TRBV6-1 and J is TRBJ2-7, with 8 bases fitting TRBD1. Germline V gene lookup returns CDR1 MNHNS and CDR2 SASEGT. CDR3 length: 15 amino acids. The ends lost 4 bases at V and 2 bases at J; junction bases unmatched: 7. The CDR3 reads CASSGGGTGTYEQYF. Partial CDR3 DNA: TGTGCCAGCAGTGGTGGGGGGACAGGTACCTACGAG.

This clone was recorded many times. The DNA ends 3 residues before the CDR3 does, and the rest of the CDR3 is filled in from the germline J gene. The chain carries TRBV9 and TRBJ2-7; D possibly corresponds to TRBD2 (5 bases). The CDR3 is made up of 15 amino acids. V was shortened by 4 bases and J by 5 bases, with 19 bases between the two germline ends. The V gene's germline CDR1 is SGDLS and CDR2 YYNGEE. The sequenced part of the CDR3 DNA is TGTGCCAGCAGCCGGACGGGGTCGGGGAGCGACGAG. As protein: CASSRTGSGSDE. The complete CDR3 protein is CASSRTGSGSDEQYF. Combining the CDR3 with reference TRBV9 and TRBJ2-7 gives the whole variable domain DSGVTQTPKHLITATGQRVTLRCSPRSGDLSVYWYQQSLDQGLQFLIQYYNGEERAKGNILERFSAQQFPDLHSELNLSSLELGDSALYFCASSRTGSGSDEQYFGPGTRLTVT.